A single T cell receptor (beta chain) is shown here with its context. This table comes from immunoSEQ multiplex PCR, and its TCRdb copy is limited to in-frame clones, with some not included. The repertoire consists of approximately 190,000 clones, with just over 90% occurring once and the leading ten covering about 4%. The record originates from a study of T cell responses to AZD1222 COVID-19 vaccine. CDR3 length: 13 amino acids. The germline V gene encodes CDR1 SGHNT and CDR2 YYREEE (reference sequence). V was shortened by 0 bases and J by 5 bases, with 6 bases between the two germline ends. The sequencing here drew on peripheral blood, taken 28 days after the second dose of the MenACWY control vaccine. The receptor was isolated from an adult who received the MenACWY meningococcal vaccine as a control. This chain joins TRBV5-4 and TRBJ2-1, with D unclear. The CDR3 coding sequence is TGTGCCAGCAGCTTGGACATAAACAATGAGCAGTTCTTC. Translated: CASSLDINNEQFF.